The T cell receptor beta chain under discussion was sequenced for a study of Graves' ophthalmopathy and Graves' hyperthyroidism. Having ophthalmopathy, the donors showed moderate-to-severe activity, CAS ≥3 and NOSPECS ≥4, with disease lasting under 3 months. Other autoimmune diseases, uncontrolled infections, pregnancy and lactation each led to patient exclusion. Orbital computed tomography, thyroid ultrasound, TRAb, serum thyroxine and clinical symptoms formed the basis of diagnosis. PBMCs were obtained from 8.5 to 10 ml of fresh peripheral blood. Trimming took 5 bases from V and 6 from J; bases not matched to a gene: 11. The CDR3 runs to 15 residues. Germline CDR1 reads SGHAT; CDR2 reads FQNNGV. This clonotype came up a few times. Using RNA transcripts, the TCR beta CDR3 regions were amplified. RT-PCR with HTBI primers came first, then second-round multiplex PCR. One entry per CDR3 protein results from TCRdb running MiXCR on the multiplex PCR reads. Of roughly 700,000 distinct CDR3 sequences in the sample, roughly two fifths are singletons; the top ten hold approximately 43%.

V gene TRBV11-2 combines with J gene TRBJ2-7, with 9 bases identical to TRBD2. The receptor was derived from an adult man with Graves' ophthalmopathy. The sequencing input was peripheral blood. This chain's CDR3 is CASSLQRGDPVEQYF. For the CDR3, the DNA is TGTGCCAGCAGCCTTCAGCGGGGGGACCCAGTCGAGCAGTACTTC.